The present entry profiles one T cell receptor beta chain with its context. Antigen unknown. The sample belongs to a study of T cell clones after liver transplantation. Study in general: TCRbeta sequencing after a pre-transplant mixed lymphocyte reaction identified graft-donor-reactive clones, later tracked in post-transplant blood. HCV positivity affected three of eight recipients; the rest lacked autoimmune or viral indications.

The V and J ends lost 3 bases and 1 base respectively, with 15 bases between them. CDR1 is MGHRA, CDR2 YSYEKL, per germline. This CDR3 spans 16 amino acids. The protocol was immunoSEQ multiplex PCR, while the TCRdb copy is restricted to in-frame clones and leaves out a portion. The sample gives tens of thousands of clones, about 86% of which show up once; roughly 14% is in the top ten. Points from the study as a whole: A significant post-transplant drop in circulating graft-donor-reactive CD4 TCRbeta sequences occurred in most of the 8 subjects.

The starting material was CD8+ T cells from blood, obtained 12 months after liver transplant. The sequence was collected from a human patient who received a liver transplant. The graft donor may be the source of some T cells. This chain joins TRBV4-1 and TRBJ2-5; D may be TRBD1 (7 bases). CDR3 in DNA: TGCGCCAGCAGCCAGGGAACCAGGGGGGTCCAAGAGACCCAGTACTTC. It is translated as CASSQGTRGVQETQYF.